The present T cell receptor (beta chain) was sequenced within a study of blood T cell repertoires in COVID-19. Produced via immunoSEQ multiplex PCR; TCRdb's table is partial and in-frame only. This sample carries 120,000 to 150,000 clones, less than 90% of them seen once, and the ten largest clones take about 40%. This CDR3 comprises 15 residues. V lost 1 base and J lost 3; bases outside the gene matches: 6. Germline V lookup: CDR1 KGHSH, CDR2 LQKENI. The V gene is TRBV18, the J gene TRBJ2-7; TRBD1 matches at 7 bases. This TCR derives from a human donor in a cohort sampled during active COVID-19. Sequenced input: peripheral blood. CDR3 sequence: CASSPRVTGIYEQYF. In nucleotides, the CDR3 is TGTGCCAGCTCACCACGGGTGACAGGGATCTACGAGCAGTACTTC. Based on the CDR3 plus reference TRBV18 and TRBJ2-7, the full variable domain is NAGVMQNPRHLVRRRGQEARLRCSPMKGHSHVYWYRQLPEEGLKFMVYLQKENIIDESGMPKERFSAEFPKEGPSILRIQQVVRGDSAAYFCASSPRVTGIYEQYFGPGTRLTVT.